This passage covers 3 T cell receptor beta chains from one sample sequenced in a study of tumour-infiltrating T cells in Burkitt lymphoma. TCRdb's table, derived via immunoSEQ multiplex PCR, lists solely in-frame clones and lacks some. The sample consists of 46,000 or so clones, around 29% of them appearing once. Sequencing was done on a sample of tumor tissue. The receptors were sampled from a human donor with Burkitt lymphoma.

The table lists this clone with a few counts. V usage is TRBV7-3 and J usage is TRBJ2-5, with TRBD2 identical over 9 bases. CDR3 length: 13 residues. Per germline, CDR1 SGHTA and CDR2 FQGTGA. V was clipped by 2 bases and J by 5 bases; unmatched bases: 0. CDR3 bases: TGTGCCAGCAGCTTAGGACTAGCGGAGACCCAGTACTTC. As protein: CASSLGLAETQYF.

This chain links TRBV6-6 with TRBJ2-7; possibly TRBD1 for D (5 bases). The germline CDR1 and CDR2 sequences are MNHNY and SVGAGI (reference sequence). V shed 6 bases and J shed 5 bases, with 8 bases lying between them. This CDR3 contains 11 residues. The CDR3 DNA follows: TGTGCCAGCAGACAGGTAAACGAGCAGTACTTC. This sequence encodes CASRQVNEQYF.

This clone occurred a few times. The rearrangement uses TRBV18 and TRBJ1-2, with D perhaps matching TRBD1 (6 bases). Germline V gives CDR1 KGHSH, CDR2 LQKENI. The CDR3 has 13 residues. Trimming shortened V by 3 bases and J by 2 bases, and 7 bases separated the two germline ends. The CDR3 region is CASSPDRNYGYTF. In nucleotides, the CDR3 is TGTGCCAGCTCACCCGACAGGAACTATGGCTACACCTTC.